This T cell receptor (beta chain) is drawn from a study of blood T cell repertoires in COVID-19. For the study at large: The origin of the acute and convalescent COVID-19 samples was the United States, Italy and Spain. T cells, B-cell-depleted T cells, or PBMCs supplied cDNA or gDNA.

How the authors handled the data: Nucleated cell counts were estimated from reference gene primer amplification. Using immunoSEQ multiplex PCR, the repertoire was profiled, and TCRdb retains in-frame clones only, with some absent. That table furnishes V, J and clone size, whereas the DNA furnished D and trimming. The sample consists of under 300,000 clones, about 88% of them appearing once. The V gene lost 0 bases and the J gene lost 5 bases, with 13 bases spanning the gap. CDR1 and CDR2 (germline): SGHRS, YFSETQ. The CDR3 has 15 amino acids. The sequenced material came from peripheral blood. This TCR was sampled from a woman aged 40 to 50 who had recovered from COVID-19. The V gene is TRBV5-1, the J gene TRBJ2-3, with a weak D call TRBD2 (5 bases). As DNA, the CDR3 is TGCGCCAGCAGCTTGGCCCAGGAGGTCCAAGATACGCAGTATTTT. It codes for CASSLAQEVQDTQYF.